This section outlines one T cell receptor (beta chain) sequence together with its context. It lacks a known antigen. Base-call qualities are not available, and no considerably larger clone is one nucleotide away. Libraries were made using RACE. For sequencing, a NextSeq 500 was employed. During library preparation, unique molecular identifiers were attached to individual cDNA molecules so that TCRs could be counted quantitatively and reproducibly. For every blood RNA sample, sequencing covered both the TCR alpha and TCR beta chains. The study's processing was this. A median of about 87,000 TCRs per sample was observed, with a range of roughly 20,000 to 750,000. The Decombinator software suite was used to annotate V, J and CDR3 in the TCR reads. Every sample was subsampled to the same number of TCRs (28,000) for the PS versus PT1 abundance plots. TCRs were defined as expanded if absent before sensitization and observed at least eight times at the 2-week time point. TCRdb trimmed the raw reads at Q25, called clones with MiXCR and kept productive beta chains. Records with the same CDR3 protein are collapsed into one entry carrying the most frequent genes and DNA. TCRdb, not the authors, supplied the V and J calls. Present in this sample are 85,000 to 100,000 distinct CDR3 sequences, around 10% of which were seen just once. About 2% of the sample goes to the ten largest clones.

The data stem from a study of human T cells and chemical hapten exposure (dated by TCRdb to the early 2020s). Study-wide context: For sensitization, 2% DPC in acetone was applied to a roughly 2 cm by roughly 2 cm area of upper inner arm skin. Throughout the approximately 24-week study period, patients were also given weekly therapeutic DPC doses on the scalp. Patch testing was performed on the upper back with Finn chambers containing 0.01% DPC, and the patch tests were scored after 6 days according to International Contact Dermatitis Research Group standards. Alopecia areata with under or over 50% scalp involvement, alopecia totalis and alopecia universalis were represented in the patient cohort, which was mostly female. The libraries were sequenced as a pool, and the TCR yield per sample differed mostly because of small variations in library volumes within the pool. The study tracked peripheral blood TCR repertoire changes in vivo during primary and secondary sensitization to the hapten diphenylcyclopropenone (DPC) in alopecia patients. Blood samples were taken from patients before sensitization (week 0) and at 2, 6 and about 24 weeks after DPC sensitization. Blood for TCR sequencing was provided by twenty-nine alopecia patients at one to four time points (pre-sensitization, 2, 6 and 24 weeks). The paper's findings and limits, for the study overall: Patch test score was positively correlated with the number of PT1 expanded TCRs, with significance at thresholds 8, 16 and 32 but not at 4. Alopecia, a presumed autoimmune disease, was present in all patients, so the immune response of the patients might differ from that of healthy individuals. Repeated subsampling changed both the strength of the expansion versus patch-test correlation and the threshold at which that correlation became significant. Expanded TCRs formed significantly more large CDR3 similarity clusters than pre-sensitization or healthy control sets, consistent with antigen-driven responses. No change with DPC sensitization was found in the number of TCRs above 1 in 1000 frequency, and no evidence of global repertoire structure alterations was found.

Read against the paper, the sample's time point label means: patch test 2, 6 weeks after DPC sensitization. Per the publication, the treatment or condition label means: therapeutic diphenylcyclopropenone sensitization with weekly scalp DPC. Blood at each patch-test visit was drawn before the patch test was applied. Patients were considered eligible if aged 18 to 70, diagnosed with alopecia and deemed suitable for DPC therapy, and patients were excluded if pregnant. Total RNA was extracted from unfractionated whole blood collected in Tempus Blood RNA tubes. The CDR3, from cysteine to phenylalanine, totals 14 residues. Of the read, only the CDR3 DNA is kept; its 42 bases are in frame from base 1. V gives up 0 bases and J gives up 0 bases, and the segment between their germline ends measures 5 bases. For CDR1 and CDR2, the germline V gene lists ENHRY and SYGVKD.

The sequence was obtained from a middle-aged man with alopecia areata. Some clones in this sample may be carry-over from other donors' samples. The sample in question was whole blood, obtained in connection with sensitization to the hapten diphenylcyclopropenone (DPC). The chain links TRBV10-3 with TRBJ2-5; there is no confident call for the D gene. CDR3 sequence: CAISESNNQETQYF. The DNA sequence is as follows: TGTGCCATCAGTGAGTCGAATAACCAAGAGACCCAGTACTTC.